These 31 T cell receptor beta chains share one sample of origin, sequenced in a study of T-cell reconstitution after alpha-beta-depleted transplantation in children. Preparation of the TCRbeta library was carried out with unique molecular identifiers. TCRdb redid the calling of the PCR reads with MiXCR, one entry per CDR3 protein. Of 600,000 or so distinct CDR3 sequences listed, roughly 24% are singletons. Here the sequenced sample was PBMCs, mostly from graft donor cells, taken 360 days after TCRalphabeta/CD19-depleted stem cell transplant. The receptors were gathered from a boy younger than two who had a stem cell transplant for acute myeloid leukemia, so the T cells may come from the graft donor.

This clonotype was counted at least ten times. The rearrangement links TRBV11-1 to TRBJ1-2; D is perhaps TRBD1 (5 bases). Germline V gene data show CDR1 as SGHAT and CDR2 as FQDESV (reference sequence). Trimming removed 5 bases from V and 3 bases from J, with 16 bases in between. The CDR3 has 15 residues. The CDR3 loop reads CASSLRGGKDYGYTF. The CDR3, as DNA: TGTGCCAGCAGCCTAAGGGGAGGGAAGGACTATGGCTACACCTTC. The full variable domain, in which reference TRBV11-1 and TRBJ1-2 provide the parts outside the CDR3, is EAEVAQSPRYKITEKSQAVAFWCDPISGHATLYWYRQILGQGPELLVQFQDESVVDDSQLPKDRFSAERLKGVDSTLKIQPAELGDSAMYLCASSLRGGKDYGYTFGSGTRLTVV.

The chain joins TRBV20-1 to TRBJ2-1, with TRBD1 matching 8 bases. The CDR3 is 16 residues long. The germline gives CDR1 DFQATT, CDR2 SNEGSKA (reference sequence). With V trimmed by 3 bases and J by 3 bases, 10 bases remained unmatched. For the CDR3, the DNA is TGCAGTGCTAGGGGCCCGGACAGGGAGGACTACAATGAGCAGTTCTTC. Amino acid sequence: CSARGPDREDYNEQFF.

This chain connects TRBV4-1 to TRBJ2-4, with 8 bases aligning to TRBD2. The CDR3 is made up of 16 amino acids. From germline, CDR1 is MGHRA and CDR2 YSYEKL. Unmatched junction bases numbered 8, after V lost 4 bases and J lost 3 bases. The CDR3 sequence is CASSPGGHVGKNIQYF. CDR3 sequence (DNA): TGCGCCAGCAGCCCGGGGGGGCACGTTGGCAAAAACATTCAGTACTTC.

This clonotype was detected a few times. The chain employs TRBV20-1 and TRBJ2-7, with 12 positions matching TRBD1. The CDR3 is 15 amino acids. With 3 bases clipped from V and 12 bases from J, the junction kept 15 bases outside the gene matches. The germline V gene has CDR1 DFQATT and CDR2 SNEGSKA (reference sequence). CDR3 nucleotides: TGCAGTGCTAGCCTTCCGGGACAGGGGGCGGAAAGGGCGTACGTC. This sequence encodes CSASLPGQGAERAYV.

This clonotype was seen repeatedly, ten times or more. The genes are TRBV24-1 and TRBJ1-5, with TRBD1 matching over 7 bases. The V gene end was trimmed by 5 bases and the J gene end by 11 bases; junction bases not matched to a gene: 11. CDR3 length: 14 residues. Germline loops: CDR1 KGHDR, CDR2 SFDVKD. Written as DNA, the CDR3 is TGTGCCACCAGTGGAACTAATCAGGGGGAGACCCAGCATTTT. Translation gives CATSGTNQGETQHF.

The genes are TRBV11-3 and TRBJ2-1; D might be TRBD2 (5 bases). There are 12 residues in the CDR3. V shed 4 bases and J shed 10 bases, with 11 bases lying between them. Germline loops: CDR1 SGHNT, CDR2 YENEEA. This chain's CDR3 is CASSSGRGEQFF. CDR3 DNA sequence: TGTGCCAGCAGCTCGGGTCGGGGAGAGCAGTTCTTC. Variable domain in full (rest from reference TRBV11-3 and TRBJ2-1): EAGVVQSPRYKIIEKKQPVAFWCNPISGHNTLYWYLQNLGQGPELLIRYENEEAVDDSQLPKDRFSAERLKGVDSTLKIQPAELGDSAVYLCASSSGRGEQFFGPGTRLTVL.

This clonotype was detected only a few times. The chain combines TRBV12-3 or TRBV12-4 with TRBJ2-3, with 12 bases lining up with TRBD2. CDR3 length: 15 amino acids. The V segment lost 6 bases and the J segment 0 bases; nucleotides outside the gene matches: 1. The DNA of the CDR3 is TGTGCCAGCAGGACTAGCGGGGGTAGCACAGATACGCAGTATTTT. It codes for CASRTSGGSTDTQYF.

V usage is TRBV13 and J usage is TRBJ2-5; D is tentatively TRBD1 or TRBD2 (5 bases each). Trimming stripped 3 bases from V and 5 bases from J, with 19 bases between. Germline CDR1 reads PRHDT; CDR2 reads FYEKMQ (reference sequence). The CDR3 totals 16 residues. The CDR3 DNA reads as TGTGCCAGCAGCTTTAGAGGGGCTAGCTCGGGGGAGACCCAGTACTTC. Amino acids: CASSFRGASSGETQYF.

This clonotype was recorded many times. The V and J genes are TRBV29-1 and TRBJ1-2; no clear D gene. The germline CDR1 and CDR2 sequences are SQVTM and ANQGSEA. The germline V and J ends were trimmed by 2 bases and 8 bases, with 6 bases remaining between them. The CDR3 loop spans 10 amino acids. The CDR3 DNA reads TGCAGCGTTGAAAACTGGGGCTACACCTTC. This sequence encodes CSVENWGYTF.

V is TRBV12-3 or TRBV12-4 and J is TRBJ1-5, with a tentative D call TRBD1 (6 bases). The CDR3 is 16 residues long. V was trimmed by 6 bases and J by 3 bases, leaving 18 bases between them. CDR3 loop: CASSPRGSRDNQPQHF. In DNA, the CDR3 is TGTGCCAGCAGCCCTAGGGGGAGCAGGGACAATCAGCCCCAGCATTTT.

This clonotype has ten or more counts. The chain joins TRBV29-1 to TRBJ1-1; D is ambiguous. From germline, CDR1 is SQVTM and CDR2 ANQGSEA. This CDR3 spans 11 amino acids. V shed 5 bases and J shed 5 bases, with 9 bases lying between them. In DNA, the CDR3 is TGCAGCGTTATAAGGGATACTGAAGCTTTCTTT. Protein sequence: CSVIRDTEAFF.

The chain links TRBV4-3 to TRBJ1-2; 8 nucleotides agree with TRBD1. V dropped 0 bases and J dropped 8; count of bases not matched to a gene: 11. Per germline, CDR1 LGHNA and CDR2 YSLEER. The CDR3 runs 16 residues. CDR3 sequence reads: CASSQDFGQGRGGYTF. DNA of the CDR3: TGCGCCAGCAGCCAAGACTTCGGACAGGGCCGCGGGGGCTACACCTTC.

This chain joins TRBV28 and TRBJ2-1, with 7 bases lining up with TRBD1. Germline V gene lookup returns CDR1 MDHEN and CDR2 SYDVKM. V lost 4 bases, J lost 0 bases, and 6 bases stayed unmatched. The CDR3 consists of 16 residues. The CDR3 bases are TGTGCCAGCAGTTGGACCCGGGACAGCTCCTACAATGAGCAGTTCTTC. It specifies CASSWTRDSSYNEQFF.

In this sample, this clonotype turned up once. CDR3 protein: CSAGDRKTWSGNTIYF. CDR3 bases: TGCAGTGCTGGGGACAGAAAGACCTGGTCTGGAAACACCATATATTTT. The V call is TRBV20-1, the J call TRBJ1-3, with TRBD1 matching 7 bases. The CDR3 spans 16 residues. Trimming removed 5 bases from V and 1 base from J; junction bases left unmatched: 11. Germline CDR1 and CDR2: DFQATT and SNEGSKA (reference sequence).

About this clonotype: Lacking the conserved final phenylalanine or tryptophan, this CDR3 likely reflects a read error. The V call is TRBV28, the J call TRBJ2-5; D is uncertain. CDR3 length: 14 residues. Germline V gives CDR1 MDHEN, CDR2 SYDVKM. V gave up 0 bases and J gave up 2 bases, with 7 bases separating them. The CDR3 here is CASSLWVGQETQYY. CDR3 nucleotide sequence: TGTGCCAGCAGTTTATGGGTAGGGCAAGAGACCCAGTACTAC.

The rearrangement uses TRBV28 and TRBJ2-1; 8 bases map to TRBD1. CDR1 is MDHEN, CDR2 SYDVKM, per germline. CDR3 length equals 17 residues. V gave up 5 bases and J gave up 0 bases; unmatched junction bases: 9. The CDR3 coding sequence is TGTGCCAGCAGTCCGGACAGGGATGGGAGCTCCTACAATGAGCAGTTCTTC. This translates into CASSPDRDGSSYNEQFF.

This clonotype has more than one count but fewer than ten. This chain joins TRBV12-3 or TRBV12-4 and TRBJ2-1; 11 bases line up with TRBD2. Trimming at V came to 3 bases and at J to 5 bases, leaving 9 bases not matched to a gene. The CDR3 loop spans 17 amino acids. CDR3 coding DNA: TGTGCCAGCAGTTTGGAACCGGGACTAGCGGCCAACAATGAGCAGTTCTTC. Protein sequence: CASSLEPGLAANNEQFF.

This clonotype was detected many times. The V and J genes are TRBV4-3 and TRBJ1-6; 9 bases match TRBD1. Germline V gives CDR1 LGHNA, CDR2 YSLEER. V was pared by 6 bases and J by 10 bases, with 7 bases of the junction left unmatched. The CDR3 is 14 amino acids. CDR3 DNA sequence: TGCGCCAGCAGTTCTGGACAGGGGTACTCACCCCTCCACTTT. This codes for CASSSGQGYSPLHF.

The CDR3 coding sequence is TGTGCCAGCAGCTACGACCAGCGCACTGAAGCTTTCTTT. Its protein product is CASSYDQRTEAFF. J is TRBJ1-1 and V is TRBV7-9; D is uncertain. The germline V gene encodes CDR1 SEHNR and CDR2 FQNEAQ (reference sequence). V was trimmed by 4 bases and J by 4 bases, leaving 10 bases between them. The CDR3 is made up of 13 amino acids. Filled out from reference TRBV7-9 and TRBJ1-1, the complete variable domain reads DTGVSQNPRHKITKRGQNVTFRCDPISEHNRLYWYRQTLGQGPEFLTYFQNEAQLEKSRLLSDRFSAERPKGSFSTLEIQRTEQGDSAMYLCASSYDQRTEAFFGQGTRLTVV.

This clonotype has just a few counts. CDR3 bases: TGTGCCAGCAGCGATCTAGCGGGATCTCGCACAGATACGCAGTATTTT. It codes for CASSDLAGSRTDTQYF. The V gene is TRBV9, the J gene TRBJ2-3; TRBD2 aligns across 9 bases. CDR1 and CDR2 from the germline V gene are SGDLS and YYNGEE. V was clipped by 3 bases and J by 1 base; unmatched bases: 6. This CDR3 comprises 16 residues.

The rearrangement links TRBV6-2 or TRBV6-3 to TRBJ2-7, with D hard to call. Trimming stripped 5 bases from V and 3 bases from J, with 11 bases between. This CDR3 is 13 amino acids long. The germline CDR1 and CDR2 sequences are MNHEY and SVGEGT. The CDR3 spells CASSRTSYYEQYF. For the CDR3, the DNA is TGTGCCAGCAGTAGAACGTCCTACTACGAGCAGTACTTC.

Many counts were recorded for this clonotype. This chain's CDR3 is CASSRDRPYTEAFF. In DNA form, the CDR3 reads TGCGCCAGCAGCCGGGACAGGCCTTACACTGAAGCTTTCTTT. The chain has TRBV5-1 and TRBJ1-1; TRBD1 matches 8 bases. Trimming took 4 bases from V and 3 from J; bases not matched to a gene: 5. This CDR3 is built from 14 residues. Germline V CDR1 and CDR2: SGHRS, YFSETQ.

This clonotype showed up just a few times. The chain is built from TRBV20-1 and TRBJ1-5, with D tentatively TRBD1 (6 bases). Germline CDR1 is DFQATT and CDR2 is SNEGSKA (reference sequence). The V end was cut by 2 bases, the J end by 6 bases, with 17 bases between. This CDR3 spans 15 amino acids. CDR3 loop: CSARRGREGGQPQHF. CDR3 DNA sequence: TGCAGTGCTAGAAGGGGGAGAGAGGGCGGTCAGCCCCAGCATTTT.

This chain joins TRBV20-1 and TRBJ2-1, with 9 positions matching TRBD2. The trim removed 0 bases at V and 4 bases at J, leaving 4 bases unmatched. The germline gives CDR1 DFQATT, CDR2 SNEGSKA (reference sequence). The CDR3 is made up of 15 amino acids. The DNA of the CDR3 is TGCAGTGCTAGAGAGTGGCTAGCGGGGTACAATGAGCAGTTCTTC. It codes for CSAREWLAGYNEQFF.

The chain recombines TRBV4-1 with TRBJ2-2; TRBD2 matches at 7 bases. The ends lost 2 bases at V and 1 base at J; junction bases unmatched: 4. Per the germline V gene, CDR1 is MGHRA and CDR2 is YSYEKL. The CDR3 sequence is 16 residues long. DNA of the CDR3: TGCGCCAGCAGCCAATGGCCTAGCGGGAACACCGGGGAGCTGTTTTTT. Its protein is CASSQWPSGNTGELFF.

The chain couples TRBV15 to TRBJ1-4; no firm D call. CDR1 and CDR2 from the germline V gene are LNHNV and YYDKDF (reference sequence). Trimming took off 1 base at V and 0 bases at J, with 6 bases between the two ends. The CDR3 runs to 15 residues. CDR3 coding DNA: TGTGCCACCAGCAGAGTGTCCGCAACTAATGAAAAACTGTTTTTT. It encodes CATSRVSATNEKLFF.

The table lists this clonotype with a few counts. In DNA, the CDR3 is TGTGCCAGCACCGGGACTAGCGGGTCGCAGTTCTTC. The encoded protein is CASTGTSGSQFF. The V call is TRBV6-5, the J call TRBJ2-1, with 12 bases fitting TRBD2. Germline trimming cut 7 bases from V and 12 bases from J; bases unmatched to any gene: 4. Germline CDR1 is MNHEY and CDR2 is SVGAGI. The CDR3 sequence is 12 residues long.

The chain couples TRBV12-3 or TRBV12-4 to TRBJ2-3, with D uncertain. Trimming took 2 bases from V and 4 from J, leaving 10 bases between them. This CDR3 has 14 residues. The CDR3 coding sequence is TGTGCCAGCAGTTTAAGGGTTCTCGCAGATACGCAGTATTTT. Its protein is CASSLRVLADTQYF.

The sample holds many counts of this clonotype. The chain employs TRBV29-1 and TRBJ2-2; possibly TRBD1 for D (5 bases). The CDR3 spans 15 residues. The V gene lost 4 bases and the J gene lost 0 bases, with 12 bases spanning the gap. Germline V gene lookup returns CDR1 SQVTM and CDR2 ANQGSEA. The CDR3 loop is CSVVFGATNTGELFF. The CDR3 DNA reads TGCAGCGTTGTTTTTGGGGCCACGAACACCGGGGAGCTGTTTTTT.

As to this clonotype: The CDR3 does not close with the conserved phenylalanine or tryptophan, likely indicating a read error. V and J are TRBV5-1 and TRBJ2-3; D is unclear. CDR1 and CDR2 from the germline V gene are SGHRS and YFSETQ. Between the trimmed V and J ends, which lost 4 bases and 6 bases, there was a span of 9 bases. The CDR3 consists of 12 residues. In DNA, the CDR3 is TGCGCCAGCAGCACTGTTGGCGATACGCAGTATTGT. This codes for CASSTVGDTQYC.

The chain employs TRBV2 and TRBJ2-5; D gene unclear. CDR1 SNHLY and CDR2 FYNNEI come from the germline V gene. CDR3 length equals 15 residues. The V and J ends lost 3 bases and 4 bases respectively, with 15 bases between them. The CDR3 loop reads CASSDQRAHPETQYF. The DNA of the CDR3 is TGTGCCAGCAGTGATCAAAGGGCACACCCAGAGACCCAGTACTTC.